The 13 T cell receptor beta chains below come from one sample, sequenced in a study of T cell responses to AZD1222 COVID-19 vaccine. This table comes from immunoSEQ multiplex PCR, and its TCRdb copy is limited to in-frame clones, with some not included. Of 150,000 to 200,000 clones listed, over 85% are singletons. The sample consisted of peripheral blood, taken on day 0 of AZD1222 vaccination. These receptors were obtained from an adult in good health.

This clone appeared a single time. The chain couples TRBV5-6 to TRBJ2-2; 12 bases align to TRBD2. The CDR3 has 16 residues. The germline V gene encodes CDR1 SGHDT and CDR2 YYEEEE. V lost 1 base and J lost 6; bases outside the gene matches: 4. The CDR3 nucleotides are TGTGCCAGCAGCTTGAGAGCTAGCGGGAGGGCCGGGGAGCTGTTTTTT. Translation gives CASSLRASGRAGELFF. The full variable domain, its missing parts supplied by reference TRBV5-6 and TRBJ2-2, is DAGVTQSPTHLIKTRGQQVTLRCSPKSGHDTVSWYQQALGQGPQFIFQYYEEEERQRGNFPDRFSGHQFPNYSSELNVNALLLGDSALYLCASSLRASGRAGELFFGEGSRLTVL.

The chain couples TRBV20-1 to TRBJ1-5, with 8 bases lining up with TRBD1. The CDR3 runs to 13 residues. Germline loops: CDR1 DFQATT, CDR2 SNEGSKA (reference sequence). Unmatched junction bases numbered 4, after V lost 3 bases and J lost 6 bases. The chain's CDR3 is CSASSTGVQPQHF. CDR3 bases: TGCAGTGCTAGTTCGACAGGGGTTCAGCCCCAGCATTTT.

V usage is TRBV12-5 and J usage is TRBJ2-3; unclear D gene. The length of the CDR3 is 16 residues. With 3 bases removed from V and 6 bases from J, the gap between germline ends came to 19 bases. The germline V gene has CDR1 LGHNT and CDR2 FRNRAP. The CDR3 DNA sequence: TGTGCTAGTGGTTTAATCTTACAGAGAGCCATGGATACGCAGTATTTT. Translating it yields CASGLILQRAMDTQYF.

This sequence joins TRBV7-9 and TRBJ1-1, with 10 nucleotides matching TRBD1. J was trimmed by 0 bases and V by 5 bases; bases with no gene match: 12. Looked up from germline, CDR1 is SEHNR and CDR2 is FQNEAQ (reference sequence). This CDR3 has 18 residues. CDR3 protein: CASSPWALDRGLNTEAFF. The CDR3 region has the DNA TGTGCCAGCAGCCCCTGGGCCCTCGACAGGGGGCTGAACACTGAAGCTTTCTTT.

The CDR3 DNA sequence: TGTGCTAGTGGTTTGGTTTTATTTGGGGTAGAGAACACCGGGGAGCTGTTTTTT. Translating it yields CASGLVLFGVENTGELFF. The chain recombines TRBV12-5 with TRBJ2-2; D remains unclear. Germline lookup yields CDR1 LGHNT and CDR2 FRNRAP. With 0 bases removed from V and 1 base from J, the gap between germline ends came to 15 bases. The CDR3 is 18 residues long.

V gene TRBV4-2 combines with J gene TRBJ1-2; D gene uncertain. The CDR3 loop spans 15 amino acids. V lost 4 bases to trimming and J lost 4 bases, with 16 bases between them. Looked up from germline, CDR1 is LGHNA and CDR2 is YNFKEQ. CDR3 in amino acids: CASSREVGQLYGYTF. Written as DNA, the CDR3 is TGTGCCAGCAGCCGAGAAGTTGGGCAGCTCTATGGCTACACCTTC.

The genes are TRBV10-3 and TRBJ1-2, with D unresolved. This CDR3 contains 14 residues. Germline CDR1 reads ENHRY; CDR2 reads SYGVKD. With 3 bases removed from V and 0 bases from J, the gap between germline ends came to 8 bases. The CDR3 region is CAISDRAANYGYTF. The CDR3 coding sequence is TGTGCCATCAGTGATCGTGCAGCTAACTATGGCTACACCTTC.

The gene calls are TRBV6-5 and TRBJ2-3, with D possibly being TRBD2 (6 bases). Deletions cut 7 bases from V and 0 bases from J, with 14 bases between. This CDR3 has 15 residues. The germline gives CDR1 MNHEY, CDR2 SVGAGI. The CDR3 nucleotides read TGTGCCAGCATATTTGGCGGGGATAGCACAGATACGCAGTATTTT. Protein product: CASIFGGDSTDTQYF.

The chain recombines TRBV15 with TRBJ1-2; 8 positions agree with TRBD1. J lost 7 bases, V lost 4 bases, and 11 bases had no gene match. The V gene's germline CDR1 is LNHNV and CDR2 YYDKDF (reference sequence). CDR3 length equals 15 residues. CDR3 amino acids: CATSMPDRTGSGYTF. The CDR3 coding sequence is TGTGCCACCAGCATGCCCGATCGGACAGGGAGTGGCTACACCTTC.

J is TRBJ2-5 and V is TRBV3-1 (or the pseudogene TRBV3-2); possible D gene TRBD2, 7 bases. CDR3 size: 14 residues. Looked up from germline, CDR1 is LGHDT and CDR2 is YNNKEL (reference sequence). The V end was cut by 3 bases, the J end by 4 bases, with 12 bases between. The CDR3 bases are TGTGCCAGCAGCCAGAGGGGGAGGGGAGAGACCCAGTACTTC. As protein: CASSQRGRGETQYF.

This clone has a handful of counts. The chain joins TRBV10-3 to TRBJ2-7; 9 bases align to TRBD2. After removal of 4 bases from V and 3 bases from J, the junction contained 7 bases not matched to a gene. Germline CDR1 and CDR2: ENHRY and SYGVKD. The CDR3 covers 15 residues. CDR3 in amino acids: CAISALAGVVYEQYF. For the CDR3, the DNA is TGTGCCATCAGTGCGTTAGCGGGAGTGGTCTACGAGCAGTACTTC.

The gene calls are TRBV4-1 and TRBJ1-6; weak D call: TRBD1 (6 bases). V was clipped by 1 base and J by 10 bases, with 14 bases between them. The CDR3 sequence is 15 residues long. Germline assignment: CDR1 MGHRA and CDR2 YSYEKL. CDR3 region: CASSQGGAQTSPLHF. The CDR3 DNA reads as TGCGCCAGCAGCCAAGGGGGGGCGCAGACCTCACCCCTCCACTTT.

This chain links TRBV27 with TRBJ2-2; possibly TRBD2 for D (5 bases). The V end lost 6 bases, the J end lost 1 base, and 15 bases lay between the germline ends. The V gene's germline CDR1 is MNHEY and CDR2 SMNVEV (reference sequence). CDR3 length equals 16 residues. Here the CDR3 DNA reads TGTGCCAGCAGGAGGGCGGGCCGGAGGAACACCGGGGAGCTGTTTTTT. Residues: CASRRAGRRNTGELFF.